Below, one T cell receptor (beta chain) is given with its context. In the original workflow: Scientists estimated how many nucleated cells there were by amplifying reference gene primers. Some clones are missing from TCRdb's copy, which holds only in-frame ones; the method was immunoSEQ multiplex PCR. V and J calls and clone size are as listed in that table; D and trimming were resolved from the DNA. The sample includes hundreds of thousands of clones, nearly 90% seen only once; the top ten take more than 13%. Living in about two dozen US areas, the participants were between roughly 18 and 95 years of age. Participants classified as exposed had met a COVID-19 case within 2 weeks before study entry. This entry comes from a study of blood T cell repertoires in COVID-19. Study-wide context: Acute and convalescent COVID-19 specimens originated in the United States, Italy and Spain.

V shed 6 bases and J shed 5 bases, with 22 bases lying between them. Germline lookup yields CDR1 MNHEY and CDR2 SMNVEV (reference sequence). There are 16 residues in the CDR3. The chain combines TRBV27 with TRBJ2-5, with D perhaps matching TRBD2 (6 bases). The TCR sequence derives from a man in his thirties or forties who had been exposed to COVID-19. The specimen was PBMCs or T cells enriched from blood (not recorded which). CDR3 DNA sequence: TGTGCCAGCAGACGTGGGCGGCGAGGGGCGGGGGAGACCCAGTACTTC. The encoded protein is CASRRGRRGAGETQYF.